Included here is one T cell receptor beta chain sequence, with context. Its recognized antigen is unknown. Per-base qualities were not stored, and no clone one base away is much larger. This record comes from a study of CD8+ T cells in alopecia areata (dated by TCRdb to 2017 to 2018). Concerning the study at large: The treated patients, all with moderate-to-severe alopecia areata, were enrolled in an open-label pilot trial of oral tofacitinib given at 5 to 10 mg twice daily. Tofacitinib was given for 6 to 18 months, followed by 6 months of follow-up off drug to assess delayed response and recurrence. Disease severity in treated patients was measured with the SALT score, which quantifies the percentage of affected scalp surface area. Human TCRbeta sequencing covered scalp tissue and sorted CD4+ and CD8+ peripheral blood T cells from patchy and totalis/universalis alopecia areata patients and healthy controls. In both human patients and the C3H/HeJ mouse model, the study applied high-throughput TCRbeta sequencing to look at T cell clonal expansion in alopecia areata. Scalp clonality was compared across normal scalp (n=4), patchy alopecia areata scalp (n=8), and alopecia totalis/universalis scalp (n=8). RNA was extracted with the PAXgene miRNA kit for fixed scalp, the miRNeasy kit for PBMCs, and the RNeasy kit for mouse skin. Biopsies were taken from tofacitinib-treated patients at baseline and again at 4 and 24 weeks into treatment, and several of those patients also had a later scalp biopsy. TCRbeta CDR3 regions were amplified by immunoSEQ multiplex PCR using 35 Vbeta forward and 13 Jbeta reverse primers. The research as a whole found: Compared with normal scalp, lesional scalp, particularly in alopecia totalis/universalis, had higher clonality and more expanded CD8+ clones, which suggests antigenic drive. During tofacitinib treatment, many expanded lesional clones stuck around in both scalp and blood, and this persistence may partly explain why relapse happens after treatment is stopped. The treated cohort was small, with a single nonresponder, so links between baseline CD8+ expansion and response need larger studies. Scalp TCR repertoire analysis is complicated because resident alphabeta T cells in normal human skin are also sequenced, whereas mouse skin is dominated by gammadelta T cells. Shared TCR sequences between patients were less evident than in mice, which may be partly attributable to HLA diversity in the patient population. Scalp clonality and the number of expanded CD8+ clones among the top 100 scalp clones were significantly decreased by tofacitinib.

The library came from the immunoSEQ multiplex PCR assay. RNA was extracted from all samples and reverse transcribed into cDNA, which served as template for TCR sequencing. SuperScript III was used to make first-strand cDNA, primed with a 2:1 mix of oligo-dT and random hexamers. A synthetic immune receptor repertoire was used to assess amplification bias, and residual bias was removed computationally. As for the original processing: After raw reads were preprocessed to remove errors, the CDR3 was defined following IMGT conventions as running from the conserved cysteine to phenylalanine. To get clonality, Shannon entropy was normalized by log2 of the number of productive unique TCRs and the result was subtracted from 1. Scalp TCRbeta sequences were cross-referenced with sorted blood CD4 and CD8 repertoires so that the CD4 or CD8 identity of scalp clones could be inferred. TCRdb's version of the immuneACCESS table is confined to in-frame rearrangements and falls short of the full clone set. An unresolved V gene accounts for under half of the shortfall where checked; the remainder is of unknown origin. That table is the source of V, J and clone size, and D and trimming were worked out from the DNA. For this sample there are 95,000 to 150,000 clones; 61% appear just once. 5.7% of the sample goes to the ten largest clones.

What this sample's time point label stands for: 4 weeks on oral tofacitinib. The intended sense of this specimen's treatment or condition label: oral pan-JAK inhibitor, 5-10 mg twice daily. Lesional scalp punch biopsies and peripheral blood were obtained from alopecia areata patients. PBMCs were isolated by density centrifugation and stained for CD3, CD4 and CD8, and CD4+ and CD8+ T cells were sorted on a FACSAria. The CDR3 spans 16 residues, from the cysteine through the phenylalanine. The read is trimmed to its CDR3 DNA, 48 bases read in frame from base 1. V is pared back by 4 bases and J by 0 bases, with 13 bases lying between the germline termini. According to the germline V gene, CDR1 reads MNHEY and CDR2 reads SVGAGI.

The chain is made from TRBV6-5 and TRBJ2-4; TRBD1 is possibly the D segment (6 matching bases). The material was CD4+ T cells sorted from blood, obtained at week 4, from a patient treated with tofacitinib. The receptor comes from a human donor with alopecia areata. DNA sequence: TGTGCCAGCAGTTCGGACAGTCTCCTAGCCAAAAACATTCAGTACTTC. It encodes CASSSDSLLAKNIQYF.